The next 8 T cell receptor beta chains were all read from a single sample in a study of CD8 T cells in Susac syndrome. cDNA came from roughly 0.47 to 1 ug RNA primed by random hexamers. TCRdb passed the immunoSEQ multiplex PCR reads through MiXCR, listing each CDR3 protein once. The table has approximately 100,000 distinct CDR3 sequences, 85% to 95% seen once. The sample comprised CD8+ T cells from PBMCs. These receptors were collected from a human donor in good health.

The genes are TRBV6-5 and TRBJ2-2; tentatively, D is TRBD2 (5 bases). This CDR3 is built from 13 residues. Germline CDR1 MNHEY, CDR2 SVGAGI. V was pared by 6 bases and J by 6 bases, with 11 bases between. CDR3 sequence reads: CASSPWESGELFF. The CDR3 nucleotides are TGTGCCAGCAGCCCATGGGAGTCCGGGGAGCTGTTTTTT.

The genes are TRBV10-3 and TRBJ2-5, with 10 nucleotides matching TRBD1. Germline assignment: CDR1 ENHRY and CDR2 SYGVKD. The V gene end was trimmed by 5 bases and the J gene end by 3 bases; junction bases not matched to a gene: 6. The CDR3 has 15 residues. This CDR3 is CAISPAGTGEETQYF. Here the CDR3 DNA reads TGTGCCATCAGTCCCGCCGGGACAGGGGAAGAGACCCAGTACTTC.

The sample holds one count of this clonotype. The rearrangement uses TRBV7-2 and TRBJ1-3; no clear D gene. Per germline, CDR1 SGHTA and CDR2 FQGNSA. The V end lost 8 bases, the J end lost 0 bases, and 11 bases lay between the germline ends. This CDR3 spans 14 amino acids. CDR3 residues: CASETRVSGNTIYF. CDR3 bases: TGTGCCAGCGAGACACGGGTCTCTGGAAACACCATATATTTT.

The CDR3 spells CASRKGGTNQPQHF. The DNA of the CDR3 is TGTGCCAGCAGGAAGGGGGGTACTAATCAGCCCCAGCATTTT. This chain links TRBV6-2 or TRBV6-3 with TRBJ1-5; tentatively, D is TRBD1 (6 bases). This CDR3 contains 14 residues. V was clipped by 6 bases and J by 4 bases, with 13 bases between them. Germline V gene data show CDR1 as MNHEY and CDR2 as SVGEGT.

The chain employs TRBV5-1 and TRBJ2-1; D remains unclear. From germline, CDR1 is SGHRS and CDR2 YFSETQ. V was pared by 0 bases and J by 0 bases, with 10 bases between. CDR3 length: 16 residues. The CDR3 spells CASSLAIRSSYNEQFF. CDR3 sequence (DNA): TGCGCCAGCAGCTTGGCCATCAGGAGCTCCTACAATGAGCAGTTCTTC.

V usage is TRBV5-1 and J usage is TRBJ2-7; TRBD2 matches at 10 bases. The J segment lost 4 bases and the V segment lost 4 bases, leaving 8 bases of the junction unmatched. The CDR3 extends over 15 amino acids. Germline V gene data show CDR1 as SGHRS and CDR2 as YFSETQ. CDR3 residues: CASSPRTSGVYEQYF. CDR3 in DNA: TGCGCCAGCAGCCCCCGGACTAGCGGAGTTTACGAGCAGTACTTC.

This chain uses TRBV30 with TRBJ1-4; TRBD1 aligns across 7 bases. The V gene end was trimmed by 8 bases and the J gene end by 7 bases; junction bases not matched to a gene: 13. Germline assignment: CDR1 GTSNPN and CDR2 SVGIG (reference sequence). The CDR3 loop spans 14 amino acids. The CDR3 sequence: CAGYPTGFSEKLFF. CDR3 coding DNA: TGTGCCGGCTACCCGACAGGGTTTAGTGAAAAACTGTTTTTT.

The chain is built from TRBV5-1 and TRBJ2-7; 11 nucleotides align to TRBD2. Germline V gives CDR1 SGHRS, CDR2 YFSETQ. The J segment lost 5 bases and the V segment lost 7 bases, leaving 14 bases of the junction unmatched. The CDR3 is made up of 16 amino acids. The CDR3 spells CASGYGLAGGSNEQYF. The CDR3, as DNA: TGCGCCAGCGGGTACGGTCTAGCGGGGGGATCTAACGAGCAGTACTTC.